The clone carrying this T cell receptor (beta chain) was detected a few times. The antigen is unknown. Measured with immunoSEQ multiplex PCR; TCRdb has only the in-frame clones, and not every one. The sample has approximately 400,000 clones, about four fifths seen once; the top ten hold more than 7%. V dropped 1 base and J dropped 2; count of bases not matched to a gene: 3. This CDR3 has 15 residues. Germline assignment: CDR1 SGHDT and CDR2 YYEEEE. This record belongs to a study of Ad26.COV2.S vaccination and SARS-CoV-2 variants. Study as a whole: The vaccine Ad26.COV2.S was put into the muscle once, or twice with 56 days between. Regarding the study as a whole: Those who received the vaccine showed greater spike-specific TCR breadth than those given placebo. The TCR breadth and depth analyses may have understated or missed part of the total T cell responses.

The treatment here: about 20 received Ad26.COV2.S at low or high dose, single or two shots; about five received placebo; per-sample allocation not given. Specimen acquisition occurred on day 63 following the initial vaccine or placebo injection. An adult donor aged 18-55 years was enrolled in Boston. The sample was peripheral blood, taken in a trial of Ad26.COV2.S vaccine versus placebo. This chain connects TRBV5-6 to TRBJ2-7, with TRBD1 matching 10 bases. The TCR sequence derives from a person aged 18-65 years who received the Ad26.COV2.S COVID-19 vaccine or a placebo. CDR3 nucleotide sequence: TGTGCCAGCAGCTTGTTAGGGACAGGGGCCTACGAGCAGTACTTC. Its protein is CASSLLGTGAYEQYF.